Listed below are T cell receptor beta chains from one sample, sequenced in a study of T cell repertoires in cytomegalovirus infection. These receptors' targets are unknown. From the reads, TCRdb called clonotypes with MiXCR, one entry per CDR3 protein. The table lists roughly 340,000 distinct CDR3 sequences, 25% to 35% of them singletons. Sequencing used cultured PBMCs, obtained from culture after CMV antigen stimulation. The receptors here all came from a human donor in good health (CMV status not recorded). Some clones in this sample may be carry-over from other donors' samples. Both conserved end residues are part of each CDR3. A D gene is named only where the DNA matches it firmly. Size is omitted from some rows. Given values are once, few, many or a class for expanded clones.

clone_size j_call v_call d_call cdr3_aa cdr3_nt
- TRBJ1-1 TRBV29-1 - CSVVPLSEAFF TGCAGCGTTGTTCCGCTTAGTGAAGCTTTCTTT
few TRBJ1-2 TRBV19 - CASIGTPYNYGYTF TGTGCCAGTATCGGGACGCCGTATAACTATGGCTACACCTTC
few TRBJ1-6 TRBV12-3/TRBV12-4 - CASSFDRSSYNSPLHF TGTGCCAGCAGTTTCGACAGGAGCTCCTATAATTCACCCCTCCACTTT
- TRBJ2-1 TRBV13 TRBD2 CASSLWLLAGGKNEQIF TGTGCCAGCAGCTTATGGCTACTAGCGGGGGGTAAAAATGAGCAGATCTTC
many TRBJ2-5 TRBV7-8 TRBD2 CASSFGLAGVSETQYF TGTGCCAGCAGCTTTGGCCTAGCGGGAGTTAGTGAGACCCAGTACTTC
- TRBJ1-4 TRBV7-9 - CASGRGQTNEKLFF TGTGCCAGCGGCAGGGGCCAGACTAATGAAAAACTGTTTTTT
- TRBJ2-1 TRBV6-1 - CASTPAGRNEQFF TGTGCCAGCACCCCGGCAGGGAGGAATGAGCAGTTCTTC
medium-sized TRBJ2-3 TRBV4-1 TRBD2 CASSQSSGGARADTQYF TGCGCCAGCAGCCAATCGAGCGGGGGGGCGAGAGCAGATACGCAGTATTTT
many TRBJ2-1 TRBV11-2 - CASSRLTGSSYNEQFF TGTGCCAGCAGCCGGTTGACGGGTAGCTCCTACAATGAGCAGTTCTTC
few TRBJ1-1 TRBV10-3 - CAISAGLNTEAFF TGTGCCATCAGTGCTGGTTTGAACACTGAAGCTTTCTTT
- TRBJ2-1 TRBV2 TRBD1 CASKVDRASSYNEQFF TGTGCCAGCAAAGTCGACAGGGCTAGCTCCTACAATGAGCAGTTCTTC
- TRBJ1-2 TRBV7-3 TRBD1 CASSLGRGLGDYGYTF TGTGCCAGCAGCTTAGGCAGGGGGCTAGGGGACTATGGCTACACCTTC
- TRBJ2-6 TRBV19 - CASRTGSAGSGANVLTF TGTGCCAGTCGCACAGGTTCCGCGGGCTCTGGGGCCAACGTCCTGACTTTC
- TRBJ2-5 TRBV7-9 - CASSSMGEIGETQYF TGTGCCAGCAGCTCCATGGGGGAGATCGGGGAGACCCAGTACTTC
few TRBJ1-2 TRBV27 TRBD1 CASRKTGYGYTF TGTGCCAGCAGGAAGACAGGGTATGGCTACACCTTC
- TRBJ2-5 TRBV6-1 TRBD1 CASRDRGLETQYF TGTGCCAGCAGGGACAGGGGGCTAGAGACCCAGTACTTC
- TRBJ1-1 TRBV4-1 - CASSLPGRSTEAFF TGCGCCAGCAGCCTACCCGGACGGAGCACTGAAGCTTTCTTT
- TRBJ1-6 TRBV19 TRBD1 CASSTTRQGLNSPLHF TGTGCCAGTAGTACCACGAGACAGGGCTTAAATTCACCCCTCCACTTT
- TRBJ1-1 TRBV7-9 - CASSLKGLGEAFF TGTGCCAGCAGCTTAAAGGGGTTAGGTGAAGCTTTCTTT
- TRBJ2-2 TRBV7-3 - CASSPLQGTGELFF TGTGCCAGCAGCCCCCTCCAGGGCACCGGGGAGCTGTTTTTT
many TRBJ2-1 TRBV6-1 - CASSEGPARSNEQFF TGTGCCAGCAGTGAAGGGCCCGCGCGTAGTAATGAGCAGTTCTTC
few TRBJ2-5 TRBV6-8 - CASSFNTGTGETQYF TGTGCCAGCAGTTTCAACACAGGGACGGGGGAGACCCAGTACTTC
- TRBJ2-4 TRBV12-3/TRBV12-4 - CASSTPGSWLNIQYF TGTGCCAGCAGTACCCCCGGGAGTTGGCTTAACATTCAGTACTTC
- TRBJ2-1 TRBV7-2 TRBD2 CASSPGGFRSSYNEQFF TGTGCCAGCAGCCCGGGGGGGTTCCGTAGCTCCTACAATGAGCAGTTCTTC
few TRBJ1-5 TRBV6-1 - CASSGFGKRNQPQHF TGTGCCAGCAGTGGGTTTGGAAAGCGGAATCAGCCCCAGCATTTT
- TRBJ2-5 TRBV6-5 TRBD1 CASSYDRGSGTQYF TGTGCCAGCAGTTACGACAGGGGGTCGGGGACCCAGTACTTC